These 27 T cell receptor beta chains originate from one sample sequenced in a study of blood T cell repertoires in COVID-19. Some clones are missing from TCRdb's copy, which holds only in-frame ones; the method was immunoSEQ multiplex PCR. The repertoire includes about 130,000 clones, about 90% of them detected once, and approximately 20% sits in the top ten. Specimen: peripheral blood. These receptors were taken from a woman between 50 and 59 years old who had recovered from COVID-19.

The V and J genes are TRBV7-3 and TRBJ1-2; no reliable D call. Germline V gives CDR1 SGHTA, CDR2 FQGTGA. The CDR3 length is 13 residues. The V gene lost 2 bases and the J gene lost 8 bases, with 12 bases spanning the gap. CDR3 in amino acids: CASSLSPAAGYTF. CDR3 DNA: TGTGCCAGCAGCTTATCCCCCGCCGCGGGCTACACCTTC.

The chain joins TRBV18 to TRBJ1-5; weak D call: TRBD1 (6 bases). The CDR3 length is 15 residues. Trimming took 1 base from V and 1 from J, leaving 8 bases between them. CDR1 is KGHSH, CDR2 LQKENI, per germline. The CDR3 here is CASSPQTGSNQPQHF. CDR3 DNA sequence: TGTGCCAGCTCACCACAGACAGGAAGCAATCAGCCCCAGCATTTT.

The chain joins TRBV28 to TRBJ2-1, with D tentatively TRBD2 (6 bases). In germline, CDR1 is MDHEN, CDR2 SYDVKM. The ends were cut back, 6 bases at V and 4 bases at J, with 10 bases in the middle. There are 13 residues in the CDR3. CDR3 sequence (DNA): TGTGCCAGCAGCGATAGCGGATACAATGAGCAGTTCTTC. Translation gives CASSDSGYNEQFF.

The chain joins TRBV6-1 to TRBJ1-2; D remains ambiguous. CDR1 is MNHNS and CDR2 is SASEGT in the germline V gene. V gave up 1 base and J gave up 1 base, with 7 bases separating them. The CDR3 has 14 amino acids. The CDR3 DNA reads as TGTGCCAGCAGTGAAGTCCGGGGTAACTATGGCTACACCTTC. Amino acid sequence: CASSEVRGNYGYTF.

The chain employs TRBV3-1 (or the pseudogene TRBV3-2) and TRBJ2-3; possible D gene TRBD2, 6 bases. The CDR3 loop spans 17 amino acids. V gave up 1 base and J gave up 3 bases, with 17 bases separating them. The V gene's germline CDR1 is LGHDT and CDR2 YNNKEL (reference sequence). CDR3: CASSQVGGVAATDTQYF. The CDR3 bases are TGTGCCAGCAGCCAAGTAGGCGGGGTAGCGGCGACAGATACGCAGTATTTT.

V gene TRBV29-1 combines with J gene TRBJ2-2; 8 bases match TRBD1. CDR1 and CDR2 (germline): SQVTM, ANQGSEA. V was clipped by 7 bases and J by 7 bases; unmatched bases: 14. The CDR3 length is 15 residues. The CDR3 region has the DNA TGCAGCGCTTCCGACCGGCAGGGGGCTAACGGGGAGCTGTTTTTT. It yields the protein CSASDRQGANGELFF.

This sequence joins TRBV4-2 and TRBJ1-5; D uncertain. The V end lost 1 base, the J end lost 0 bases, and 7 bases lay between the germline ends. The CDR3 consists of 15 residues. Germline CDR1 and CDR2: LGHNA and YNFKEQ. DNA for the CDR3: TGTGCCAGCAGCCAAGGAGACTATAGCAATCAGCCCCAGCATTTT. Amino acid sequence: CASSQGDYSNQPQHF.

CDR3 sequence reads: CASTAGQGQFF. CDR3 sequence (DNA): TGTGCCAGTACCGCGGGGCAGGGGCAGTTCTTC. The genes are TRBV19 and TRBJ2-1; perhaps TRBD2 as D (6 bases). Germline V gene data show CDR1 as LNHDA and CDR2 as SQIVND (reference sequence). The CDR3 is 11 amino acids. Trimming removed 7 bases from V and 12 bases from J, with 13 bases in between.

The genes are TRBV5-8 and TRBJ2-1, with 9 bases matching TRBD2. This CDR3 spans 15 amino acids. Trimming at V came to 3 bases and at J to 9 bases, leaving 10 bases not matched to a gene. The germline gives CDR1 SGHTS, CDR2 YDEGEE. CDR3 sequence: CASSWGQRGVFEQFF. For the CDR3, the DNA is TGTGCCAGCAGCTGGGGGCAGCGGGGGGTATTTGAGCAGTTCTTC.

The V gene is TRBV15, the J gene TRBJ1-2; TRBD1 is a possible D gene (6 bases). Looked up from germline, CDR1 is LNHNV and CDR2 is YYDKDF (reference sequence). The CDR3 covers 15 residues. V was pared by 9 bases and J by 3 bases, with 20 bases between. The CDR3 sequence: CATSPTGRGDYGYTF. The CDR3 coding sequence is TGTGCCACTAGTCCGACCGGGAGGGGGGACTATGGCTACACCTTC.

The V and J genes are TRBV5-1 and TRBJ2-2, with TRBD1 matching 8 bases. The V and J ends lost 5 bases and 4 bases, in that order; junction bases with no gene match: 10. Germline values: CDR1 SGHRS, CDR2 YFSETQ. The CDR3 is made up of 16 amino acids. In nucleotides, the CDR3 is TGCGCCAGCAGAGCTACAGGGGGAAGATTCACCGGGGAGCTGTTTTTT. Amino acid sequence: CASRATGGRFTGELFF.

With respect to this clone: A junction boundary mismatches the germline segment, possibly from a read error. This chain uses TRBV20-1 with TRBJ2-1, with D possibly matching TRBD1 (7 bases). CDR1 is DFQATT and CDR2 is SNEGSKA in the germline V gene (reference sequence). This CDR3 is built from 8 residues. Written as DNA, the CDR3 is TGCAGTGCTGGAGGGACAGTCTTC. Its translation is CSAGGTVF.

This clone was detected only once. The chain uses TRBV5-3 and TRBJ2-7, with 12 bases matching TRBD2. TRBV5-3 is an ORF for which the function is uncertain. V gave up 2 bases and J gave up 4 bases; unmatched junction bases: 13. This CDR3 has 18 residues. Here the CDR3 reads CARSFSSGRAGTVYEQYF. CDR3 bases: TGTGCCAGAAGCTTCTCTAGCGGGAGGGCCGGGACAGTTTACGAGCAGTACTTC.

V is TRBV5-8 and J is TRBJ1-1, with D uncertain. V was clipped by 0 bases and J by 1 base, with 10 bases between them. Per the germline V gene, CDR1 is SGHTS and CDR2 is YDEGEE. This CDR3 is built from 15 residues. The CDR3 nucleotides read TGTGCCAGCAGCTTGGCGGTGGTGCCGAACACTGAAGCTTTCTTT. Translated: CASSLAVVPNTEAFF.

V and J are TRBV30 and TRBJ1-3, with TRBD1 as a possible D gene (6 bases). Per germline, CDR1 GTSNPN and CDR2 SVGIG (reference sequence). The CDR3 loop spans 11 amino acids. Trimming left V 5 bases short and J 4 bases short, with 6 bases between. The CDR3 region is CAWGQGNTIYF. In DNA form, the CDR3 reads TGTGCCTGGGGACAGGGAAACACCATATATTTT.

This chain uses TRBV4-2 with TRBJ1-3; unclear D gene. CDR3 length: 15 residues. Germline-derived CDR1 and CDR2 are LGHNA and YNFKEQ. Trimming stripped 4 bases from V and 0 bases from J, with 10 bases between. The CDR3 loop reads CASSRNLNSGNTIYF. CDR3 in DNA: TGTGCCAGCAGCCGAAACCTAAACTCTGGAAACACCATATATTTT.

This sequence joins TRBV18 and TRBJ1-2; the match to TRBD1 covers 7 bases. Germline lookup yields CDR1 KGHSH and CDR2 LQKENI. The CDR3 contains 14 residues. J gave up 9 bases and V 4 bases, and 11 bases lay outside the gene matches. The chain's CDR3 is CASSRETQGDRYTF. As DNA, the CDR3 is TGTGCCAGCTCACGCGAAACTCAGGGGGATCGCTACACCTTC.

V usage is TRBV11-2 and J usage is TRBJ2-2; 9 bases match TRBD1. Trimming cost V 5 bases and J 7 bases; bases outside gene matches: 14. This CDR3 is built from 17 residues. Germline values: CDR1 SGHAT, CDR2 FQNNGV. The CDR3 here is CASSPGTGRTGVGELFF. The CDR3 nucleotides are TGTGCCAGCAGCCCAGGGACAGGGCGAACAGGGGTCGGGGAGCTGTTTTTT.

J is TRBJ2-3 and V is TRBV7-2; D gene unclear. Trimming shortened V by 4 bases and J by 1 base, and 6 bases separated the two germline ends. The germline V gene encodes CDR1 SGHTA and CDR2 FQGNSA. This CDR3 comprises 13 residues. The CDR3 DNA reads as TGTGCCAGCAGCTCAACAGGCACAGATACGCAGTATTTT. Amino acids: CASSSTGTDTQYF.

This clone has just one count. The chain carries TRBV5-1 and TRBJ1-2, with D uncertain. Trimming took 4 bases from V and 7 from J, leaving 11 bases between them. Per germline, CDR1 SGHRS and CDR2 YFSETQ. The CDR3 totals 12 residues. The CDR3 region has the DNA TGCGCCAGCAGCCAGGTAGGAGGTGGCTACACCTTC. This gives the protein CASSQVGGGYTF. The full variable domain, its missing parts supplied by reference TRBV5-1 and TRBJ1-2, is KAGVTQTPRYLIKTRGQQVTLSCSPISGHRSVSWYQQTPGQGLQFLFEYFSETQRNKGNFPGRFSGRQFSNSRSEMNVSTLELGDSALYLCASSQVGGGYTFGSGTRLTVV.

Here the CDR3 reads CAWSPGADTQYF. CDR3 bases: TGTGCCTGGAGTCCGGGGGCAGATACGCAGTATTTT. This chain links TRBV30 with TRBJ2-3; a possible D gene is TRBD2 (6 bases). Germline CDR1 and CDR2: GTSNPN and SVGIG (reference sequence). Trimming took off 2 bases at V and 4 bases at J, with 7 bases between the two ends. The CDR3 sequence is 12 residues long.

This clone was seen more than once but under ten times. The chain employs TRBV10-1 and TRBJ1-3; 7 nucleotides line up with TRBD1. The CDR3 consists of 17 residues. Germline V CDR1 and CDR2: WNHNN, SYGVQD (reference sequence). V lost 5 bases and J lost 0; bases outside the gene matches: 10. In DNA form, the CDR3 reads TGCGCCAGCAGTTTGGGACAGAGACTTGACTCTGGAAACACCATATATTTT. Translated, it gives CASSLGQRLDSGNTIYF.

The J gene is TRBJ2-6, the V gene TRBV7-8, with 8 positions matching TRBD2. CDR1 is SGHVS and CDR2 is FQNEAQ in the germline V gene. The CDR3 is 16 amino acids. With 8 bases clipped from V and 0 bases from J, the junction kept 6 bases outside the gene matches. CDR3 protein: CASREGWSSGANVLTF. Here the CDR3 DNA reads TGTGCCAGCCGGGAGGGTTGGAGCTCTGGGGCCAACGTCCTGACTTTC.

The chain has TRBV6-5 and TRBJ2-7; a possible D gene is TRBD1 (5 bases). The CDR3 loop spans 15 amino acids. Germline V lookup: CDR1 MNHEY, CDR2 SVGAGI. The V end lost 7 bases, the J end lost 1 base, and 17 bases lay between the germline ends. CDR3 DNA: TGTGCCAGCAATCCCATCAGGGTAGGTTCCTACGAGCAGTACTTC. It translates to CASNPIRVGSYEQYF.

This chain connects TRBV6-1 to TRBJ1-5; the D gene is possibly TRBD1 (6 bases). There are 15 residues in the CDR3. Trimming took 4 bases from V and 4 from J, leaving 14 bases between them. Germline loops: CDR1 MNHNS, CDR2 SASEGT. Written as DNA, the CDR3 is TGTGCCAGCAGTGGACAGGAATTTTGGAATCAGCCCCAGCATTTT. Translating gives CASSGQEFWNQPQHF.

V gene TRBV10-3 combines with J gene TRBJ1-2; 9 nucleotides match TRBD1. The CDR3 loop spans 12 amino acids. The J segment lost 1 base and the V segment lost 10 bases, leaving 1 base of the junction unmatched. Germline assignment: CDR1 ENHRY and CDR2 SYGVKD. The CDR3 region has the DNA TGTGCCACGGGACAGGGTAACTATGGCTACACCTTC. This codes for CATGQGNYGYTF.

J is TRBJ1-2 and V is TRBV7-9; D is undetermined. The ends were cut back, 0 bases at V and 3 bases at J, with 14 bases in the middle. Germline-derived CDR1 and CDR2 are SEHNR and FQNEAQ (reference sequence). There are 16 residues in the CDR3. The CDR3 spells CASSLALLLSYYGYTF. The DNA for the CDR3 is TGTGCCAGCAGCTTAGCGTTATTGTTATCGTACTATGGCTACACCTTC.